These T cell receptor beta chains were read from a single sample in a study of cytomegalovirus exposure and HLA in healthy donors. Repertoires were generated with immunoSEQ multiplex PCR, while TCRdb's copy carries only in-frame clones and drops some. Among 150,000 or so clones listed, around 85% were seen once. The sequencing sample was made of PBMCs. The receptor set was obtained from a young man in good health and CMV-seropositive. Each CDR3 is given with its conserved first and last residue. A D gene is named only where the DNA matches it firmly. Rows give clone size only sometimes, using once, few, many, or a class for an expanded clone.

cdr3_nt: TGTGCCAGCAGCTTAGCGGGGTCGGAGACCCAGTACTTC; cdr3_aa: CASSLAGSETQYF; j_call: TRBJ2-5; clone_size: once; v_call: TRBV11-3; d_call: .
cdr3_nt: TGTGCCAGCAGTTTCCCGGGGGTGAACTATGGCTACACCTTC; cdr3_aa: CASSFPGVNYGYTF; j_call: TRBJ1-2; clone_size: .; v_call: TRBV6-6; d_call: .
cdr3_nt: TGTGCCACCAGCAGAAGGACAGGCTCTGGAAACACCATATATTTT; cdr3_aa: CATSRRTGSGNTIYF; j_call: TRBJ1-3; clone_size: .; v_call: TRBV15; d_call: TRBD1
cdr3_nt: TGCAGTGCTACCCCCGGTGAAAAACTGTTTTTT; cdr3_aa: CSATPGEKLFF; j_call: TRBJ1-4; clone_size: .; v_call: TRBV20-1; d_call: .
cdr3_nt: TGTGCCAGCAGCTTAGTAGTCAGGGGATTCCATGGCTACACCTTC; cdr3_aa: CASSLVVRGFHGYTF; j_call: TRBJ1-2; clone_size: .; v_call: TRBV7-2; d_call: .
cdr3_nt: TGTGCCAGCAGCTCTGCACAGGGTCGGAACTATGGCTACACCTTC; cdr3_aa: CASSSAQGRNYGYTF; j_call: TRBJ1-2; clone_size: .; v_call: TRBV13; d_call: .
cdr3_nt: TGTGCCAGTAGTATTCCCCCGGGGACTGTCTCTTATGGCTACACCTTC; cdr3_aa: CASSIPPGTVSYGYTF; j_call: TRBJ1-2; clone_size: .; v_call: TRBV19; d_call: .
cdr3_nt: TGTGCCAGTAGTATCGGGGGTAACAATGAGCAGTTCTTC; cdr3_aa: CASSIGGNNEQFF; j_call: TRBJ2-1; clone_size: .; v_call: TRBV19; d_call: .
cdr3_nt: TGTGCCACCAGCACCATGCGACAGGGGGCAGCAGATACGCAGTATTTT; cdr3_aa: CATSTMRQGAADTQYF; j_call: TRBJ2-3; clone_size: .; v_call: TRBV15; d_call: TRBD1
cdr3_nt: TGTGCCAGCAGCTTAGGACCCGGGACAGGGGCCATGAACACTGAAGCTTTCTTT; cdr3_aa: CASSLGPGTGAMNTEAFF; j_call: TRBJ1-1; clone_size: .; v_call: TRBV7-8; d_call: TRBD1
cdr3_nt: TGTGCCACCTTTCCGACAGGGGGGTCTGGAAACACCATATATTTT; cdr3_aa: CATFPTGGSGNTIYF; j_call: TRBJ1-3; clone_size: .; v_call: TRBV19; d_call: TRBD1
cdr3_nt: TGTGCCAGCAGCCTGACAGGGTCTGGAAACACCATATATTTT; cdr3_aa: CASSLTGSGNTIYF; j_call: TRBJ1-3; clone_size: .; v_call: TRBV7-3; d_call: TRBD1
cdr3_nt: TGTGCCAGCAGCTTAGGGGAGGGCGAGCAGTACTTC; cdr3_aa: CASSLGEGEQYF; j_call: TRBJ2-7; clone_size: few; v_call: TRBV7-9; d_call: TRBD2
cdr3_nt: TGTGCCAGCAGCTACGGGAACACTGAAGCTTTCTTT; cdr3_aa: CASSYGNTEAFF; j_call: TRBJ1-1; clone_size: few; v_call: TRBV7-9; d_call: .
cdr3_nt: TGTGCCAGCAGTTACTTGGGCAGGGTGGAAGAGACCCAGTACTTC; cdr3_aa: CASSYLGRVEETQYF; j_call: TRBJ2-5; clone_size: .; v_call: TRBV6-5; d_call: .
cdr3_nt: TGTGCCAGCAGCCCAACAGAATCCAGCACAGATACGCAGTATTTT; cdr3_aa: CASSPTESSTDTQYF; j_call: TRBJ2-3; clone_size: once; v_call: TRBV14; d_call: .
cdr3_nt: TGCGCCAGCAGCCAGGACAGGGAGTATACTGAAGCTTTCTTT; cdr3_aa: CASSQDREYTEAFF; j_call: TRBJ1-1; clone_size: .; v_call: TRBV4-1; d_call: TRBD1
cdr3_nt: TGTGCCAGCAGCCCCCACCCCGGGGGGGACTACGAGCAGTACTTC; cdr3_aa: CASSPHPGGDYEQYF; j_call: TRBJ2-7; clone_size: .; v_call: TRBV9; d_call: TRBD2
cdr3_nt: TGTGCCAGTAGTATAGGTTCAGGGTCCTCCGGAAACACCATATATTTT; cdr3_aa: CASSIGSGSSGNTIYF; j_call: TRBJ1-3; clone_size: .; v_call: TRBV19; d_call: .
cdr3_nt: TGCGCCAGCAGTGAGGCTAGCGGCGGTACCGGGGAGCTGTTTTTT; cdr3_aa: CASSEASGGTGELFF; j_call: TRBJ2-2; clone_size: .; v_call: TRBV10-2; d_call: TRBD2
cdr3_nt: TGTGCCAGCAGCTTAGTAGTGGGACAGGCTAGCACAGATACGCAGTATTTT; cdr3_aa: CASSLVVGQASTDTQYF; j_call: TRBJ2-3; clone_size: once; v_call: TRBV11-2; d_call: TRBD1
cdr3_nt: TGTGCCAGCAGCTTGGCCACGGGGGGCCGGGGCGCCGGGGAGCTGTTTTTT; cdr3_aa: CASSLATGGRGAGELFF; j_call: TRBJ2-2; clone_size: once; v_call: TRBV5-4; d_call: .
cdr3_nt: TGCGCCAGCAGCTCTCCCCTAGGAGGGGCCAACGTCCTGACTTTC; cdr3_aa: CASSSPLGGANVLTF; j_call: TRBJ2-6; clone_size: once; v_call: TRBV5-1; d_call: .
cdr3_nt: TGTGCCAGTAGCCTCGGGACAGGGGGCCCCAATGAGCAGTTCTTC; cdr3_aa: CASSLGTGGPNEQFF; j_call: TRBJ2-1; clone_size: .; v_call: TRBV19; d_call: TRBD1
cdr3_nt: TGTGCCACCATGACTAGCGGGGGGATCTACGAGCAGTACTTC; cdr3_aa: CATMTSGGIYEQYF; j_call: TRBJ2-7; clone_size: .; v_call: TRBV19; d_call: TRBD2
cdr3_nt: TGTGCTAGTGGTTTGATCTTGCTCCGACAGGGGGAAAGAGTGGACACTGAAGCTTTCTTT; cdr3_aa: CASGLILLRQGERVDTEAFF; j_call: TRBJ1-1; clone_size: once; v_call: TRBV12-5; d_call: TRBD1
cdr3_nt: TGTGCCAGCAGCCAAGGGGGACTAGCGACCGGCACAGATACGCAGTATTTT; cdr3_aa: CASSQGGLATGTDTQYF; j_call: TRBJ2-3; clone_size: .; v_call: TRBV4-2; d_call: TRBD2
cdr3_nt: TGCGCCAGCAGCTCCGGGGGAGGGGAGACCCAGTACTTC; cdr3_aa: CASSSGGGETQYF; j_call: TRBJ2-5; clone_size: .; v_call: TRBV5-1; d_call: TRBD2
cdr3_nt: TGCGCCAGCAGTCCGGGGACAGGGGACTATGGCTACACCTTC; cdr3_aa: CASSPGTGDYGYTF; j_call: TRBJ1-2; clone_size: .; v_call: TRBV5-1; d_call: TRBD1
cdr3_nt: TGTGCCAGCAGCGTTAGGGGTGGCGGGACCCAGTACTTC; cdr3_aa: CASSVRGGGTQYF; j_call: TRBJ2-5; clone_size: .; v_call: TRBV9; d_call: .
cdr3_nt: TGTGCCAGCAGCTTAGGACAGGGGATCACCTACGAGCAGTACTTC; cdr3_aa: CASSLGQGITYEQYF; j_call: TRBJ2-7; clone_size: .; v_call: TRBV11-2; d_call: TRBD1
cdr3_nt: TGCAGCGTTGAGGCACAGGGGACCCAGTACTTC; cdr3_aa: CSVEAQGTQYF; j_call: TRBJ2-5; clone_size: .; v_call: TRBV29-1; d_call: .
cdr3_nt: TGTGCCAGCGGCTACAGGGGAATGAACACTGAAGCTTTCTTT; cdr3_aa: CASGYRGMNTEAFF; j_call: TRBJ1-1; clone_size: once; v_call: TRBV6-5; d_call: TRBD1
cdr3_nt: TGTGCCAGCAGCCCCCCGGGGGGACCGCTTAATTCACCCCTCCACTTT; cdr3_aa: CASSPPGGPLNSPLHF; j_call: TRBJ1-6; clone_size: .; v_call: TRBV9; d_call: .
cdr3_nt: TGTGCCAGCACGGGGACAGCAGGCAATGAGCAGTTCTTC; cdr3_aa: CASTGTAGNEQFF; j_call: TRBJ2-1; clone_size: .; v_call: TRBV6-5; d_call: TRBD1
cdr3_nt: TGTGCCAGCAGCGTAGTGGGGACTGAAAATGAGCAGTTCTTC; cdr3_aa: CASSVVGTENEQFF; j_call: TRBJ2-1; clone_size: .; v_call: TRBV9; d_call: .
cdr3_nt: TGTGCCAGCAGCCAGACGGGGGACGTGTACGGGGGCGAGCAGTACTTC; cdr3_aa: CASSQTGDVYGGEQYF; j_call: TRBJ2-7; clone_size: few; v_call: TRBV9; d_call: .
cdr3_nt: TGTGCCAGCAGCCCGCCCAGGAGGGATGAGCAGTTCTTC; cdr3_aa: CASSPPRRDEQFF; j_call: TRBJ2-1; clone_size: many; v_call: TRBV7-8; d_call: .
cdr3_nt: TGCGCCAGCAGCCAGACGACAGGGGGAATCTACGAGCAGTACTTC; cdr3_aa: CASSQTTGGIYEQYF; j_call: TRBJ2-7; clone_size: .; v_call: TRBV4-3; d_call: TRBD1
cdr3_nt: TGTGCCAGCAAACAGGGGGCGTTTGATAATTCACCCCTCCACTTT; cdr3_aa: CASKQGAFDNSPLHF; j_call: TRBJ1-6; clone_size: few; v_call: TRBV9; d_call: TRBD1
cdr3_nt: TGTGCCAGCTCACCAACGGGGGGGGATGCTGGAAACACCATATATTTT; cdr3_aa: CASSPTGGDAGNTIYF; j_call: TRBJ1-3; clone_size: .; v_call: TRBV18; d_call: .
cdr3_nt: TGTGCCAGCAGCTTAAGCCCAACCCTCTCCTACGAGCAGTACTTC; cdr3_aa: CASSLSPTLSYEQYF; j_call: TRBJ2-7; clone_size: once; v_call: TRBV7-2; d_call: .
cdr3_nt: TGTGCCAGCAGCTTAGTGGCAGGGGCTGGGGTGACCCAGTACTTC; cdr3_aa: CASSLVAGAGVTQYF; j_call: TRBJ2-5; clone_size: .; v_call: TRBV11-2; d_call: .
cdr3_nt: TGTGCTAGTGCCGCGGGGCCAGGGGGGTTCAATGAGCAGTTCTTC; cdr3_aa: CASAAGPGGFNEQFF; j_call: TRBJ2-1; clone_size: .; v_call: TRBV12-5; d_call: .
cdr3_nt: TGTGCCAGCAGCAGCACAGGGGGCCGGGACTACGAGCAGTACTTC; cdr3_aa: CASSSTGGRDYEQYF; j_call: TRBJ2-7; clone_size: .; v_call: TRBV7-9; d_call: TRBD1
cdr3_nt: TGTGCCAGCAGCTTAGATTCAGGGGGCGTCTATGGCTACACCTTC; cdr3_aa: CASSLDSGGVYGYTF; j_call: TRBJ1-2; clone_size: .; v_call: TRBV11-2; d_call: TRBD1
cdr3_nt: TGTGCCAGCAGCAAAGCGACAGGACAGGGGGCCTATGAGCAGTTCTTC; cdr3_aa: CASSKATGQGAYEQFF; j_call: TRBJ2-1; clone_size: .; v_call: TRBV21-1; d_call: .
cdr3_nt: TGTGCCATCAGTGGGTCACCGGATGAGCAGTTCTTC; cdr3_aa: CAISGSPDEQFF; j_call: TRBJ2-1; clone_size: .; v_call: TRBV10-3; d_call: .
cdr3_nt: TGCGCCAGCAGCTTGGAAGCGGGGGCGGAGGGCTACGAGCAGTACTTC; cdr3_aa: CASSLEAGAEGYEQYF; j_call: TRBJ2-7; clone_size: .; v_call: TRBV5-1; d_call: TRBD2
cdr3_nt: TGTGCCAGCAGACCTGACAGGGGGAGAAACACCATATATTTT; cdr3_aa: CASRPDRGRNTIYF; j_call: TRBJ1-3; clone_size: .; v_call: TRBV7-2; d_call: TRBD1
cdr3_nt: TGTGCCAGCAGTTCGTCTGCGGGGGGGATCACAGATACGCAGTATTTT; cdr3_aa: CASSSSAGGITDTQYF; j_call: TRBJ2-3; clone_size: .; v_call: TRBV13; d_call: TRBD2
cdr3_nt: TGTGCCAGTAGTATAATCGCGAACAGGGGGTTCGAGAGCTATGGCTACACCTTC; cdr3_aa: CASSIIANRGFESYGYTF; j_call: TRBJ1-2; clone_size: .; v_call: TRBV19; d_call: TRBD1
cdr3_nt: TGTGCCAGTAGTATAGATAGGGGGCGCGGGTCCTACGAGCAGTACTTC; cdr3_aa: CASSIDRGRGSYEQYF; j_call: TRBJ2-7; clone_size: .; v_call: TRBV19; d_call: TRBD1
cdr3_nt: TGTGCCAGCAGCTCGGACAGGGCTTCCTACGAGCAGTACTTC; cdr3_aa: CASSSDRASYEQYF; j_call: TRBJ2-7; clone_size: .; v_call: TRBV7-6; d_call: TRBD1
cdr3_nt: TGTGCCAGCAGTGACCAGGGACTAGCGGGGGGGAGCGGCAACGAGCAGTACTTC; cdr3_aa: CASSDQGLAGGSGNEQYF; j_call: TRBJ2-7; clone_size: .; v_call: TRBV2; d_call: TRBD2